This TCR beta chain was identified in a study of OX40 agonist ivuxolimab in advanced cancers. CDR1 and CDR2 from the germline V gene are MGHRA and YSYEKL. Unmatched junction bases numbered 20, after V lost 8 bases and J lost 7 bases. The CDR3 covers 19 residues. The investigators sampled blood at baseline, at cycle 4 day 1, and at cycle 7 day 1. Profiled with immunoSEQ multiplex PCR; TCRdb holds only in-frame clones, not every one. The table lists some 80,000 clones, around 94% of them singletons. The material was CD4+ or CD8+ T cells sorted from blood, obtained in a trial of the OX40 agonist ivuxolimab. The sequence came from an adult with an advanced solid tumor such as melanoma, head and neck, liver or kidney cancer. The rearrangement joins TRBV4-1 to TRBJ1-6, with 10 bases that match TRBD1. The CDR3 region has the DNA TGCGCCAGCCGAGGAACCGGGACAGGGGTGCTTCTGAGAAATTCACCCCTCCACTTT. It codes for CASRGTGTGVLLRNSPLHF.